The 10 T cell receptor beta chains presented below share a single source sample, sequenced in a study of CD8+CD57+ T cells in acquired aplastic anemia. The TCR beta profiling, which covered VDJ combination and CDR3 sequence, was carried out using genomic DNA as the template. Using its own MiXCR run on the reads, TCRdb lists one record per CDR3 protein. The sample gives roughly 200,000 distinct CDR3 sequences, 50% to 65% of which show up once; roughly 46% is in the top ten. Patients included in sequencing had previously demonstrated CD8+CD57+ cell expansion by flow cytometry. Sequenced sample: sorted CD4+, CD8+, or CD8+CD57+ T cells (not recorded which) from PBMCs. These receptors originate from a human donor with aplastic anemia.

The chain links TRBV10-3 to TRBJ2-7; the D gene is possibly TRBD1 (6 bases). The CDR3 is 14 residues long. From germline, CDR1 is ENHRY and CDR2 SYGVKD. V shed 10 bases and J shed 1 base, with 17 bases lying between them. CDR3 loop: CASRLPGQSYEQYF. In DNA, the CDR3 is TGTGCCAGCAGGCTACCCGGACAGTCCTACGAGCAGTACTTC.

Written as DNA, the CDR3 is TGTGCCAGCAGCCACAGGGAAAACTCTGGAAACACCATATATTTT. As protein: CASSHRENSGNTIYF. The J gene is TRBJ1-3, the V gene TRBV19; maybe TRBD1 (6 bases). The V gene lost 9 bases and the J gene lost 0 bases, with 15 bases spanning the gap. This CDR3 has 15 amino acids. Germline V lookup: CDR1 LNHDA, CDR2 SQIVND (reference sequence).

This clonotype was seen many times. The J gene is TRBJ2-7, the V gene TRBV4-1, with D perhaps matching TRBD1 (6 bases). Trimming stripped 4 bases from V and 3 bases from J, with 10 bases between. CDR3 length equals 13 residues. Germline CDR1 MGHRA, CDR2 YSYEKL. CDR3 region: CASSPDRNYEQYF. CDR3 nucleotide sequence: TGCGCCAGCAGCCCCGACAGGAACTACGAGCAGTACTTC.

The chain has TRBV24-1 and TRBJ2-2; 7 bases match TRBD1. CDR3 length: 14 amino acids. Germline CDR1 reads KGHDR; CDR2 reads SFDVKD. V lost 3 bases to trimming and J lost 6 bases; unmatched junction nucleotides: 3. The CDR3 bases are TGTGCCACCAGTGATACGACAGGGCCCGGGGAGCTGTTTTTT. Its protein is CATSDTTGPGELFF.

The V and J genes are TRBV7-8 and TRBJ2-7; TRBD1 might be the D (6 bases). Looked up from germline, CDR1 is SGHVS and CDR2 is FQNEAQ. The CDR3 is made up of 13 amino acids. V was shortened by 4 bases and J by 2 bases, with 9 bases between the two germline ends. In DNA, the CDR3 is TGTGCCAGCAGCTACAGGGACACCTACGAGCAGTACTTC. Translated, it gives CASSYRDTYEQYF. The whole variable domain, filled in from reference TRBV7-8 and TRBJ2-7, reads GAGVSQSPRYKVAKRGQDVALRCDPISGHVSLFWYQQALGQGPEFLTYFQNEAQLDKSGLPSDRFFAERPEGSVSTLKIQRTQQEDSAVYLCASSYRDTYEQYFGPGTRLTVT.

This clonotype was seen ten or more times. V gene TRBV4-1 combines with J gene TRBJ1-6; unclear D gene. Germline V gives CDR1 MGHRA, CDR2 YSYEKL. This CDR3 has 13 residues. The V end lost 1 base, the J end lost 9 bases, and 7 bases lay between the germline ends. CDR3 protein: CASSQVPLSPLHF. The CDR3 DNA reads TGCGCCAGCAGCCAAGTCCCACTTTCACCCCTCCACTTT.

In this sample, this clonotype turned up many times. The chain is built from TRBV7-9 and TRBJ1-1, with 8 positions matching TRBD1. Losses at the gene ends were 5 bases for V and 2 bases for J; bases not matched to a gene: 7. The CDR3 sequence is 15 residues long. Germline lookup yields CDR1 SEHNR and CDR2 FQNEAQ (reference sequence). Written as DNA, the CDR3 is TGTGCCAGCAGCCAAAACAGGGGGGGCAACACTGAAGCTTTCTTT. Its protein product is CASSQNRGGNTEAFF.

The chain employs TRBV7-3 and TRBJ1-1, with a possible D match to TRBD1 (6 bases). The germline gives CDR1 SGHTA, CDR2 FQGTGA. V lost 5 bases and J 1 base, leaving 11 bases between the germline ends. The CDR3 has 14 amino acids. CDR3 nucleotide sequence: TGTGCCAGCAGCGAAGGGGGTCCGAACACTGAAGCTTTCTTT. Amino acid sequence: CASSEGGPNTEAFF.

This clonotype appeared a few times. A much larger clonotype is one base distant, so this may be a read error. CDR3 bases: TGTGCCGGCAGCTTCCTGACGGTTAGCACAGATACGCAGTATTTT. This encodes CAGSFLTVSTDTQYF. J is TRBJ2-3 and V is TRBV5-5; D gene ambiguous. Germline V gene data show CDR1 as SGHKS and CDR2 as YYEKEE (reference sequence). This CDR3 spans 15 amino acids.

The chain employs TRBV29-1 and TRBJ2-1; TRBD2 might be the D (6 bases). The germline V gene has CDR1 SQVTM and CDR2 ANQGSEA. V was cut by 7 bases and J by 7 bases, with 20 bases left in between. This CDR3 comprises 14 residues. The DNA for the CDR3 is TGCAGCGGCTCCGGGAGTGCAGAGCGGAATGAGCAGTTCTTC. The encoded protein is CSGSGSAERNEQFF.